The present entry profiles one TCR beta chain with its context. Its antigen is currently not known. In this CDR3 the conserved last residue, phenylalanine or tryptophan, is missing, so a read error is likely. The DNA is omitted, as the CDR3 cannot be located on it reliably, and the CDR3 follows TCRdb's listing. The source of the sample is a study of memory CD4+ T cells and cytomegalovirus serostatus (dated by TCRdb to the late 2010s). With regard to the full study: The approximately 35 healthy Belgian adults in the cohort included 9 who were CMV seropositive and approximately 25 who were CMV seronegative. To replicate a published TCR-based CMV serostatus classifier, the researchers sequenced the CD4+ memory TCRbeta repertoires of a Belgian cohort whose cytomegalovirus serostatus was known.

The Quick-DNA Microprep Kit was used to extract genomic DNA from the sorted cells. Amplification of TCRbeta DNA was done with the immunoSEQ hsTCRbeta kit, following the protocol from the manufacturer. TCRbeta libraries were sequenced on an Illumina MiSeq instrument. The authors' pipeline ran thus. After out-of-frame sequences were removed, 2,204,828 distinct TCRbeta sequences remained, averaging around 66,000 per individual. Two values were used to score each individual: the count of some 150 previously reported CMV-associated TCRbeta sequences and the total count of productive distinct TCRbeta sequences. A beta-binomial model was reimplemented in Python, and random forests from scikit-learn, run with default parameters, were trained on data from the US cohort. Classifier performance on the Belgian cohort was summarized as median AUC with percentile confidence intervals calculated over 10,000 bootstrap iterations. TCRdb obtained this table from immuneACCESS and retained in-frame rearrangements with V and J assigned. These tables miss some clones; where compared with another copy, unresolved V genes account for less than half of the shortfall, and the remainder is unexplained. Clone size and V and J calls were adopted from that table, with D and trimming inferred from the DNA. Counted in this sample were around 84,000 clones; more than 70% of them appeared once. The top ten clones comprise less than 0.85% of the sample.

What the work shows at the level of the full study, not this receptor alone: Only CD4+CD45RO+ memory cells were sequenced, in contrast to the original study, which included naive and memory CD4+ and CD8+ populations. The results were interpreted as suggesting that the CMV-associated TCR signature is mostly present in the CD4+ memory repertoire. Of around 160 previously reported CMV-associated TCRbeta sequences, about 62 appeared in the CD4+ memory repertoires, each in one to five individuals. For predicting CMV serostatus, the median bootstrapped AUC was approximately 0.95 using the original framework and approximately 0.9 using a US-trained random forest. On the Belgian cohort, the classifier built on the original framework reached a median bootstrapped AUC of approximately 0.95, with a 95% CI of 0.76-1.00.

Including both end residues, the CDR3 is 10 amino acids long. From the germline V gene, CDR1 is SGHVS and CDR2 is FQNEAQ. Single viable CD3+CD4+CD8-CD45RO+ cells were sorted as memory CD4+ T cells on a FACSAria II. CMV serostatus was determined with a Roche Elecsys assay detecting serum IgG against CMV pp150, pp28, p38 and p52. After thawing, total CD4+ T cells were enriched by positive selection with CD4 magnetic microbeads. Samples originated from another study that specifically interrogated the CD4+ T cell memory repertoire. Peripheral blood mononuclear cells were isolated and cryopreserved following standard operating procedures; serum was stored at -80 °C. The staining used CD3-PerCP (BW264/56), CD4-APC (RPA-T4), CD45RO-PE (UCHT1) and CD8-Pacific Orange (3B5) antibodies, and Sytox blue was used to exclude non-viable cells.

Rearrangement joined TRBV7-8 to TRBJ2-3; TRBD1, the table's D call, was not compared with the DNA. The origin of this receptor is an adult in good health and CMV-seronegative. Sequencing input: memory CD4+ T cells from blood. The CDR3 is CASSLEPAGI.